This section outlines one T cell receptor beta chain sequence together with its context. Its antigen is currently unknown. The sample belongs to a study of T cell responses to AZD1222 COVID-19 vaccine. Clones were sequenced by immunoSEQ multiplex PCR, and TCRdb holds only the in-frame ones, with some missing. The sample has 150,000 to 200,000 clones, approximately 89% seen once. Study results and caveats: At baseline, seropositivity was found in only 5 to 7 AZD1222 recipients.

The CDR3 sequence is 23 residues long. V gave up 1 base and J gave up 2 bases; unmatched junction bases: 24. Germline V gene lookup returns CDR1 SGDLS and CDR2 YYNGEE. This receptor was obtained from an adult who received the AZD1222 COVID-19 vaccine. Sequenced here: peripheral blood, sampled 28 days after the second AZD1222 dose. V gene TRBV9 combines with J gene TRBJ2-6; 7 bases line up with TRBD1. CDR3 protein: CASSVRAGTVLISGIPGANVLTF. In DNA, the CDR3 is TGTGCCAGCAGCGTAAGAGCAGGGACAGTGTTAATATCGGGGATTCCTGGGGCCAACGTCCTGACTTTC.